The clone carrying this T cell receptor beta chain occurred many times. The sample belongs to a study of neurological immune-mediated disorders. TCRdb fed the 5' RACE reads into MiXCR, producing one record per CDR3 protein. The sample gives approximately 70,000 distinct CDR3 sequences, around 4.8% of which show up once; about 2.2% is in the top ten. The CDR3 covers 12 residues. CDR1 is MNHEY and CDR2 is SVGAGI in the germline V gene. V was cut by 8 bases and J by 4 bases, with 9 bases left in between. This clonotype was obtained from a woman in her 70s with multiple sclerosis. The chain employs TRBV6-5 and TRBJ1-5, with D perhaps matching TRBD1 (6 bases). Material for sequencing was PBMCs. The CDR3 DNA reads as TGTGCCAGCGGGACATATAATCAGCCCCAGCATTTT. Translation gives CASGTYNQPQHF.